The 8 T cell receptor beta chains in this list originate from one sample, sequenced in a study of T cells in Graves' hyperthyroidism and ophthalmopathy (dated by TCRdb to between 2018 and 2021). The method behind the library was multiplex PCR. Reads for this sample came from an Illumina HiSeq 2000. The TCR beta CDR3 regions were amplified from the RNA transcripts. The first round of RT-PCR for the TCR CDR3 was performed with the HTBI primer set and the Qiagen OneStep RT-PCR kit. Starting from the raw public reads, TCRdb applied fastp trimming at Q25, assembled clones with MiXCR and retained in-frame beta chains. Records with the same CDR3 protein are collapsed into one entry carrying the most frequent genes and DNA. The sample data list almost 250,000 distinct CDR3 sequences, and around 24% of these were observed just once. The ten largest clones capture 35% of the sample. Input material: blood. The receptors were sampled from a woman between 40 and 55 years old with Graves' ophthalmopathy.

In its sample, this clonotype was seen many times. This rearrangement joins TRBV6-1 to TRBJ2-7, with TRBD2 matching over 9 bases. V gave up 5 bases and J gave up 1 base; unmatched junction bases: 6. Per the germline V gene, CDR1 is MNHNS and CDR2 is SASEGT. The CDR3 totals 15 residues. The CDR3 spells CASSKGLARSYEQYF. DNA of the CDR3: TGTGCCAGCAGTAAGGGACTAGCAAGGTCCTACGAGCAGTACTTC.

Many counts were recorded for this clonotype. The chain has TRBV2 and TRBJ2-2; 10 bases match TRBD2. After removal of 4 bases from V and 1 base from J, the junction contained 0 bases not matched to a gene. The CDR3 is 15 amino acids. Germline loops: CDR1 SNHLY, CDR2 FYNNEI. CDR3 sequence (DNA): TGTGCCAGCAGTGGGACTAGCGGGAACACCGGGGAGCTGTTTTTT. Translation: CASSGTSGNTGELFF.

This chain connects TRBV5-1 to TRBJ2-1, with 8 bases identical to TRBD1. CDR1 is SGHRS and CDR2 is YFSETQ in the germline V gene. This CDR3 is built from 15 residues. Losses at the gene ends were 0 bases for V and 3 bases for J; bases not matched to a gene: 2. The CDR3 DNA sequence: TGCGCCAGCAGCTTGGGGACAGGGTTCTACAATGAGCAGTTCTTC. Protein product: CASSLGTGFYNEQFF.

In its sample, this clonotype was seen a few times. The genes are TRBV19 and TRBJ2-7; D is possibly TRBD1 (5 bases). This CDR3 comprises 17 residues. V gave up 5 bases and J gave up 5 bases, with 25 bases separating them. Germline assignment: CDR1 LNHDA and CDR2 SQIVND (reference sequence). CDR3 in amino acids: CASSPSTYRLWGHEQYF. The CDR3 DNA reads as TGTGCCAGTAGTCCCTCCACTTACCGTCTCTGGGGCCACGAGCAGTACTTC.

The chain employs TRBV2 and TRBJ2-2; 10 bases match TRBD1. Germline values: CDR1 SNHLY, CDR2 FYNNEI. J lost 0 bases, V lost 4 bases, and 2 bases had no gene match. This CDR3 region has 16 residues. In nucleotides, the CDR3 is TGTGCCAGCAGTGCTGGGACAGGGGCGAACACCGGGGAGCTGTTTTTT. As protein: CASSAGTGANTGELFF. Looking up the rest from reference TRBV2 and TRBJ2-2 gives the full variable domain: EPEVTQTPSHQVTQMGQEVILRCVPISNHLYFYWYRQILGQKVEFLVSFYNNEISEKSEIFDDQFSVERPDGSNFTLKIRSTKLEDSAMYFCASSAGTGANTGELFFGEGSRLTVL.

This clonotype was detected ten times or more. This sequence joins TRBV6-5 and TRBJ2-5; 7 nucleotides agree with TRBD1. The germline V gene has CDR1 MNHEY and CDR2 SVGAGI. The junction had 13 bases not matched to a gene; V was cut back by 5 bases and J by 4 bases. This CDR3 contains 16 residues. The CDR3 loop reads CASSLKGADYTETQYF. CDR3 nucleotides: TGTGCCAGCAGTCTCAAGGGGGCGGATTACACAGAGACCCAGTACTTC.

This clonotype was found once. The chain links TRBV28 to TRBJ2-5; weak D call: TRBD2 (5 bases). V was cut by 3 bases and J by 3 bases, with 11 bases left in between. This CDR3 has 14 amino acids. Germline V lookup: CDR1 MDHEN, CDR2 SYDVKM. The CDR3 DNA is TGTGCCAGCAGTTTTTTAGCGAATGAAGAGACCCAGTACTTC. It yields the protein CASSFLANEETQYF.

V and J are TRBV11-2 and TRBJ2-6; the D is unclear. V was trimmed by 0 bases and J by 0 bases, leaving 6 bases between them. The CDR3 is made up of 16 amino acids. Germline V gives CDR1 SGHAT, CDR2 FQNNGV. CDR3 sequence (DNA): TGTGCCAGCAGCTTAGATTTAACCTCTGGGGCCAACGTCCTGACTTTC. Its protein is CASSLDLTSGANVLTF.